The rows below give T cell receptor beta chains drawn from one sample of a study of T-cell reconstitution after alpha-beta-depleted transplantation in children. TCRdb used MiXCR to reprocess the PCR reads, holding one entry per CDR3 protein. This sample has roughly 500,000 distinct CDR3 sequences; less than 35% occur once, and the top ten carry 2% to 2.5%. The input for sequencing was PBMCs from the stem cell graft donor, taken from the stem cell graft. All receptors come from a human donor who donated a stem cell graft to a child with aplastic anemia. The CDR3 runs from the conserved cysteine through the conserved F or W. The order of the fields is V gene, J gene, clone size, D gene, CDR3 protein, CDR3 DNA. The D gene is left open where the match is weak. Expanded clones are given a class, and other clones once, few, many or no size at all.

TRBV4-3	TRBJ2-7	.	.	CASSQDRQLYEQYF	TGCGCCAGCAGCCAAGATAGACAGCTCTACGAGCAGTACTTC
TRBV19	TRBJ2-7	.	.	CASSSRGGSYEQYF	TGTGCCAGTAGTTCCCGTGGGGGGTCCTACGAGCAGTACTTC
TRBV7-6	TRBJ2-1	.	TRBD2	CASSPTLAPNEQFF	TGTGCCAGCAGCCCGACACTAGCGCCCAATGAGCAGTTCTTC
TRBV5-1	TRBJ2-3	few	.	CASSLETGTSTDTQYF	TGCGCCAGCAGCTTGGAAACGGGCACTAGCACAGATACGCAGTATTTT
TRBV5-1	TRBJ2-2	few	TRBD2	CASKGLAGMNTGELFF	TGCGCCAGCAAGGGACTAGCGGGGATGAACACCGGGGAGCTGTTTTTT
TRBV20-1	TRBJ1-5	.	TRBD1	CSATQGASQPQHF	TGCAGTGCCACACAGGGGGCAAGTCAGCCCCAGCATTTT
TRBV19	TRBJ2-2	few	TRBD1	CASSRDRGRTGELFF	TGTGCCAGTAGCCGGGACAGGGGGCGTACCGGGGAGCTGTTTTTT
TRBV7-2	TRBJ2-7	few	TRBD1	CASSTRQGEYEQYF	TGTGCCAGCAGCACCCGACAGGGAGAGTACGAGCAGTACTTC
TRBV4-3	TRBJ1-2	once	TRBD1	CASSQPGGENGYTF	TGCGCCAGCAGCCAACCAGGGGGGGAAAATGGCTACACCTTC
TRBV20-1	TRBJ2-5	few	.	CSARDRLGRAQETQYF	TGCAGTGCTAGAGATCGGTTGGGCAGAGCACAAGAGACCCAGTACTTC
TRBV29-1	TRBJ2-5	few	.	CSVARSGETQYF	TGCAGCGTTGCAAGGAGTGGAGAGACCCAGTACTTC
TRBV5-4	TRBJ2-2	.	.	CASSLDFGVSGELFF	TGTGCCAGCAGCTTGGATTTCGGCGTGTCCGGGGAGCTGTTTTTT
TRBV7-2	TRBJ2-5	once	.	CASSSSDGAGRETQYF	TGTGCCAGCAGCTCAAGCGACGGTGCGGGGCGAGAGACCCAGTACTTC
TRBV9	TRBJ2-1	few	.	CASSVGGAAYNEQFF	TGTGCCAGCAGCGTAGGTGGTGCGGCCTACAATGAGCAGTTCTTC
TRBV18	TRBJ2-7	.	.	CASSPPRAYEQYF	TGTGCCAGCTCACCACCTCGGGCCTACGAGCAGTACTTC
TRBV5-4	TRBJ2-5	.	.	CASNKQMGEETQYF	TGTGCCAGCAACAAGCAAATGGGGGAGGAGACCCAGTACTTC
TRBV6-2/TRBV6-3	TRBJ2-4	.	TRBD2	CASSYGRVRNSQYF	TGTGCCAGCAGTTACGGGAGGGTTCGGAACAGTCAGTACTTC
TRBV18	TRBJ2-5	.	.	CASSPELEGTQYF	TGTGCCAGCTCACCAGAACTAGAAGGGACCCAGTACTTC
TRBV9	TRBJ1-2	.	TRBD1	CASSVPGVQGDGYTF	TGTGCCAGCAGCGTCCCGGGGGTGCAGGGGGACGGCTACACCTTC
TRBV19	TRBJ2-2	.	.	CASSIERLTGELFF	TGTGCCAGTAGTATAGAGAGGTTGACCGGGGAGCTGTTTTTT
TRBV15	TRBJ2-5	few	TRBD2	CATSRDLAVQETQYF	TGTGCCACCAGCAGAGATCTAGCGGTACAAGAGACCCAGTACTTC
TRBV12-3/TRBV12-4	TRBJ2-3	.	TRBD2	CASSTSGLAGVTDTQYF	TGTGCCAGCAGTACCTCGGGACTAGCGGGAGTCACAGATACGCAGTATTTT
TRBV12-3/TRBV12-4	TRBJ2-3	.	TRBD2	CASSREVLAGGWGTDTQYF	TGTGCCAGCAGTCGGGAGGTCCTAGCGGGAGGATGGGGCACAGATACGCAGTATTTT
TRBV7-2	TRBJ2-4	few	TRBD2	CASSLAPSGIEAKNIQYF	TGTGCCAGCAGCTTAGCCCCTAGCGGGATAGAAGCCAAAAACATTCAGTACTTC
TRBV24-1	TRBJ2-1	.	.	CATERVDYPHNEQFF	TGTGCCACCGAAAGGGTGGACTATCCACACAATGAGCAGTTCTTC
TRBV7-2	TRBJ1-2	.	.	CASSLAIGTANYGYTF	TGTGCCAGCAGCTTAGCTATCGGGACGGCGAACTATGGCTACACCTTC
TRBV5-8	TRBJ2-6	.	.	CASSLAMYSGANVLTF	TGTGCCAGCAGCCTTGCAATGTACTCTGGGGCCAACGTCCTGACTTTC
TRBV24-1	TRBJ2-1	.	.	CATSDLKARLSSYNEQFF	TGTGCCACCAGTGATTTGAAGGCCAGGTTAAGCTCCTACAATGAGCAGTTCTTC
TRBV19	TRBJ1-1	.	TRBD1	CASRTVQGAGTEAFF	TGTGCCAGTAGAACCGTACAGGGGGCGGGTACTGAAGCTTTCTTT
TRBV28	TRBJ2-7	.	TRBD2	CASSLLRGSVGEQYF	TGTGCCAGCAGTTTACTGCGCGGGAGCGTAGGTGAGCAGTACTTC
TRBV20-1	TRBJ2-3	.	TRBD2	CSAPGAHRLADRTDTQYF	TGCAGTGCCCCCGGAGCCCATAGACTAGCGGATCGCACAGATACGCAGTATTTT
TRBV9	TRBJ1-2	.	.	CASSVAGLNYGDTF	TGTGCCAGCAGCGTAGCGGGTCTTAACTATGGCGACACCTTC
TRBV6-2/TRBV6-3	TRBJ2-1	few	TRBD2	CASSYEGLEQFF	TGTGCCAGCAGTTACGAGGGACTAGAGCAGTTCTTC
TRBV29-1	TRBJ2-5	many	TRBD1	CSVGQEETQYF	TGCAGCGTCGGACAGGAAGAGACCCAGTACTTC
TRBV29-1	TRBJ2-1	once	TRBD2	CSALAGGAYNEQFF	TGCAGCGCCCTAGCGGGAGGAGCCTACAATGAGCAGTTCTTC
TRBV9	TRBJ1-1	few	TRBD1	CASSDPGTGDTEAFF	TGTGCCAGCAGCGATCCCGGGACAGGGGACACTGAAGCTTTCTTT
TRBV19	TRBJ1-1	.	.	CASSITLGVGLEAFF	TGTGCCAGTAGTATCACACTGGGAGTGGGCCTTGAAGCTTTCTTT
TRBV20-1	TRBJ1-1	.	TRBD1	CSAPRQGAEAFF	TGCAGTGCTCCTCGACAGGGCGCTGAAGCTTTCTTT
TRBV5-5	TRBJ2-1	few	TRBD2	CASTLPGLAGGLNNEQFF	TGTGCCAGCACTCTCCCGGGACTAGCGGGAGGGTTAAACAATGAGCAGTTCTTC
TRBV6-2/TRBV6-3	TRBJ1-2	.	.	CASSNTENYGYTF	TGTGCCAGCAGTAACACGGAGAACTATGGCTACACCTTC
TRBV20-1	TRBJ2-1	.	.	CSAIYNEQFF	TGCAGTGCCATATACAATGAGCAGTTCTTC
TRBV7-2	TRBJ2-7	few	TRBD2	CASSTYLAGEHEQYF	TGTGCCAGCAGCACCTATCTAGCGGGAGAGCACGAGCAGTACTTC
TRBV5-1	TRBJ1-5	.	.	CASSLAVGSQPQHF	TGCGCCAGCAGCTTGGCCGTGGGGAGTCAGCCCCAGCATTTT
TRBV7-2	TRBJ2-3	.	.	CASSLKPGTDTQYF	TGTGCCAGCAGCTTAAAACCCGGCACAGATACGCAGTATTTT
TRBV10-3	TRBJ2-2	.	.	CAISDTENRASGELFF	TGTGCCATCAGTGACACGGAAAACAGGGCTTCCGGGGAGCTGTTTTTT
TRBV7-2	TRBJ2-1	.	TRBD1	CASSLEGSVRGNEQFF	TGTGCCAGCAGCTTAGAGGGTAGCGTCAGGGGGAATGAGCAGTTCTTC
TRBV20-1	TRBJ2-3	few	.	CSAREDRVYTQYF	TGCAGTGCTAGAGAGGATAGGGTGTATACGCAGTATTTT
TRBV12-3/TRBV12-4	TRBJ1-4	few	.	CASSYSGASNEKLFF	TGTGCCAGCAGTTACTCGGGGGCCTCTAATGAAAAACTGTTTTTT
TRBV7-2	TRBJ2-7	few	TRBD2	CASRLAGKNYEQYF	TGTGCCAGCAGGTTAGCGGGAAAGAACTACGAGCAGTACTTC
TRBV12-3/TRBV12-4	TRBJ2-7	.	TRBD2	CASSSTGGPGEQYF	TGTGCCAGCAGTTCCACGGGAGGGCCGGGCGAGCAGTACTTC
TRBV10-3	TRBJ1-1	few	.	CAITGRGLNTEAFF	TGTGCCATCACAGGAAGGGGATTGAACACTGAAGCTTTCTTT
TRBV27	TRBJ1-1	few	.	CASSLSGRLEAFF	TGTGCCAGCAGTTTATCTGGACGGCTTGAAGCTTTCTTT